One sample yielded the 29 T cell receptor beta chains listed below, sequenced in a study of early T cells in non-severe SARS-CoV-2 infection. TCRdb fed the 5' RACE reads into MiXCR, producing one record per CDR3 protein. Found here are roughly 75,000 distinct CDR3 sequences, about 11% of them singletons; the top ten hold 4.7%. Sample: whole blood. The receptors originated from an adult who was a healthcare worker with PCR-confirmed SARS-CoV-2 infection or an uninfected control (not recorded which).

V usage is TRBV3-1 and J usage is TRBJ1-6; D gene unclear. This CDR3 has 12 residues. Looked up from germline, CDR1 is LGHDT and CDR2 is YNNKEL (reference sequence). Trimming removed 1 base from V and 9 bases from J, with 4 bases in between. The CDR3 DNA reads as TGTGCCAGCAGCCAAGCCTCTTCACCCCTCCACTTT. It codes for CASSQASSPLHF.

This clonotype was seen a handful of times. This chain joins TRBV7-6 and TRBJ2-1; no clear D gene. Germline CDR1 SGHVS, CDR2 FNYEAQ. This CDR3 region has 12 residues. Between the trimmed V and J ends, which lost 5 bases and 7 bases, there was a span of 9 bases. This CDR3 is CASSPSRNEQFF. In DNA form, the CDR3 reads TGTGCCAGCAGCCCCTCCCGTAATGAGCAGTTCTTC.

At least ten counts were recorded for this clonotype. The rearrangement uses TRBV5-4 and TRBJ2-6; D is uncertain. Germline V gene lookup returns CDR1 SGHNT and CDR2 YYREEE (reference sequence). Between the trimmed V and J ends, which lost 1 base and 0 bases, there was a span of 5 bases. This CDR3 has 15 amino acids. The CDR3: CASSLWGSGANVLTF. CDR3 sequence (DNA): TGTGCCAGCAGCTTGTGGGGCTCTGGGGCCAACGTCCTGACTTTC.

This clonotype has more than one count but fewer than ten. V usage is TRBV7-2 and J usage is TRBJ2-3; perhaps TRBD2 as D (5 bases). The CDR3 length is 15 residues. The V end was cut by 5 bases, the J end by 2 bases, with 14 bases between. CDR1 and CDR2 from the germline V gene are SGHTA and FQGNSA. The CDR3 sequence is CASSPRGLNTDTQYF. In nucleotides, the CDR3 is TGTGCCAGCAGCCCCAGAGGGCTGAACACAGATACGCAGTATTTT.

This clonotype was seen a handful of times. The chain is built from TRBV3-1 and TRBJ2-7; the D gene could be TRBD1 or TRBD2 (5 bases each). Trimming cost V 6 bases and J 3 bases, with 18 bases left between them. Germline CDR1 is LGHDT and CDR2 is YNNKEL (reference sequence). CDR3 length: 15 residues. CDR3 nucleotide sequence: TGTGCCAGCAGTCAAAGTGGGGGTTATCTCTACGAGCAGTACTTC. Its translation is CASSQSGGYLYEQYF.

This clonotype was seen at least ten times. This chain joins TRBV10-3 and TRBJ2-7; possible D gene TRBD1, 6 bases. Germline V gives CDR1 ENHRY, CDR2 SYGVKD. The germline V and J ends were trimmed by 6 bases and 3 bases, with 12 bases remaining between them. The length of the CDR3 is 13 residues. Written as DNA, the CDR3 is TGTGCCATCAGAGATCAACAGGGCTACGAGCAGTACTTC. Translating it yields CAIRDQQGYEQYF.

The rearrangement links TRBV19 to TRBJ2-1; possible D gene TRBD2, 7 bases. The germline CDR1 and CDR2 sequences are LNHDA and SQIVND (reference sequence). The ends were cut back, 5 bases at V and 4 bases at J, with 9 bases in the middle. This CDR3 comprises 13 residues. In DNA, the CDR3 is TGTGCCAGTAGTCGGGGGGCTTACAATGAGCAGTTCTTC. It translates to CASSRGAYNEQFF.

The chain employs TRBV10-3 and TRBJ1-1, with unresolved D. Trimming took 10 bases from V and 8 from J, leaving 11 bases between them. From germline, CDR1 is ENHRY and CDR2 SYGVKD. The CDR3 consists of 10 residues. CDR3 bases: TGTGCCACAGGAGACAAGGAAGCTTTCTTT. Translating gives CATGDKEAFF.

CDR3 loop: CASSYPAAGATNEKLFF. DNA of the CDR3: TGTGCCAGCAGTTACCCCGCTGCGGGGGCAACTAATGAAAAACTGTTTTTT. The chain joins TRBV6-6 to TRBJ1-4; D possibly corresponds to TRBD1 (5 bases). This CDR3 has 17 residues. V was shortened by 2 bases and J by 0 bases, with 13 bases between the two germline ends. CDR1 MNHNY and CDR2 SVGAGI come from the germline V gene (reference sequence).

Ten or more counts support this clonotype. This chain uses TRBV6-2 or TRBV6-3 with TRBJ2-1; possibly TRBD2 for D (6 bases). CDR3 length: 12 residues. Looked up from germline, CDR1 is MNHEY and CDR2 is SVGEGT. V gave up 6 bases and J gave up 6 bases, with 9 bases separating them. The CDR3 loop is CASRGGFNEQFF. The DNA for the CDR3 is TGTGCCAGCAGGGGGGGTTTCAATGAGCAGTTCTTC.

This clonotype was seen repeatedly, ten times or more. V is TRBV7-9 and J is TRBJ2-5, with 14 nucleotides matching TRBD2. Germline loops: CDR1 SEHNR, CDR2 FQNEAQ (reference sequence). The V segment lost 3 bases and the J segment 4 bases; nucleotides outside the gene matches: 1. The CDR3 consists of 15 residues. The CDR3 protein is CASSFGLAGGETQYF. The CDR3 DNA follows: TGTGCCAGCAGCTTCGGACTAGCGGGGGGAGAGACCCAGTACTTC.

This clonotype turned up a few times. J is TRBJ1-4 and V is TRBV9, with D tentatively TRBD1 (5 bases). Germline lookup yields CDR1 SGDLS and CDR2 YYNGEE. Trimming stripped 0 bases from V and 8 bases from J, with 14 bases between. The CDR3 runs 15 residues. CDR3 in DNA: TGTGCCAGCAGCGTAGATAGGGGATTTTACGAAAAACTGTTTTTT. Translated, it gives CASSVDRGFYEKLFF.

This clonotype was recorded many times. This chain connects TRBV11-2 to TRBJ2-7; TRBD1 aligns across 7 bases. Per the germline V gene, CDR1 is SGHAT and CDR2 is FQNNGV. J was trimmed by 6 bases and V by 1 base; bases with no gene match: 3. The CDR3 contains 13 residues. The CDR3 DNA sequence: TGTGCCAGCAGCTTAGCAACAGGGGTCGAGCAGTACTTC. This gives the protein CASSLATGVEQYF.

In this sample, this clonotype turned up a few times. The V and J genes are TRBV12-3 or TRBV12-4 and TRBJ1-6; D is unclear. V gave up 2 bases and J gave up 9 bases, with 11 bases separating them. There are 14 residues in the CDR3. CDR3 loop: CASSLMGPGSPLHF. DNA for the CDR3: TGTGCCAGCAGTTTAATGGGTCCCGGTTCACCCCTCCACTTT.

This clonotype turned up a few times. The chain recombines TRBV12-3 or TRBV12-4 with TRBJ1-5; weak D call: TRBD1 (6 bases). CDR3 length: 16 residues. The V end lost 3 bases, the J end lost 1 base, and 13 bases lay between the germline ends. CDR3 coding DNA: TGTGCCAGCAGTTTTGGGGGCCCTCAGAGCAATCAGCCCCAGCATTTT. Translation gives CASSFGGPQSNQPQHF.

This clonotype occurred a few times. V and J are TRBV12-3 or TRBV12-4 and TRBJ1-2; TRBD1 is a possible D gene (5 bases). The CDR3 spans 17 residues. Trimming left V 3 bases short and J 4 bases short, with 21 bases between. The CDR3 nucleotides read TGTGCCAGCAGTTTTTCGGATTTGGGCAAGGGGAGCTATGGCTACACCTTC. Its protein product is CASSFSDLGKGSYGYTF.

J is TRBJ2-5 and V is TRBV6-1, with 9 bases fitting TRBD2. The CDR3 loop spans 15 amino acids. With 5 bases clipped from V and 2 bases from J, the junction kept 6 bases outside the gene matches. Germline values: CDR1 MNHNS, CDR2 SASEGT. The CDR3 region has the DNA TGTGCCAGCAGTAAAATAGCGGGGGCGCAAGAGACCCAGTACTTC. Amino acids: CASSKIAGAQETQYF.

This clonotype was picked up many times. The rearrangement joins TRBV5-1 to TRBJ2-5; possibly TRBD1 or TRBD2 for D (5 bases each). CDR1 is SGHRS, CDR2 YFSETQ, per germline. This CDR3 is built from 15 residues. V lost 0 bases and J lost 2, with 11 bases in between. The CDR3 sequence: CASSLDGTPQETQYF. The CDR3 bases are TGCGCCAGCAGCTTGGACGGGACCCCACAAGAGACCCAGTACTTC.

This clonotype was counted only a few times. This chain joins TRBV27 and TRBJ1-1; maybe TRBD1 (5 bases). V lost 3 bases to trimming and J lost 6 bases, with 14 bases between them. The germline V gene has CDR1 MNHEY and CDR2 SMNVEV (reference sequence). The CDR3 runs 14 residues. In nucleotides, the CDR3 is TGTGCCAGCAGTTTGCTAGGGACTTTGGCTGAAGCTTTCTTT. This encodes CASSLLGTLAEAFF.

The chain carries TRBV6-2 or TRBV6-3 and TRBJ2-2; D remains unclear. The CDR3 consists of 15 residues. V was shortened by 4 bases and J by 1 base, with 10 bases between the two germline ends. Germline values: CDR1 MNHEY, CDR2 SVGEGT. CDR3 amino acids: CASSFLSVNTGELFF. The CDR3 DNA is TGTGCCAGCAGTTTTCTGTCAGTGAACACCGGGGAGCTGTTTTTT.

The V gene is TRBV11-3, the J gene TRBJ2-2; D remains unclear. CDR1 SGHNT and CDR2 YENEEA come from the germline V gene. Trimming took off 1 base at V and 1 base at J, with 4 bases between the two ends. This CDR3 region has 14 residues. In nucleotides, the CDR3 is TGTGCCAGCAGCTTAGGGGTGAACACCGGGGAGCTGTTTTTT. Protein: CASSLGVNTGELFF.

This clonotype occurred a few times. This rearrangement joins TRBV2 to TRBJ2-3, with D possibly matching TRBD2 (5 bases). The length of the CDR3 is 15 residues. With 7 bases removed from V and 3 bases from J, the gap between germline ends came to 17 bases. Germline lookup yields CDR1 SNHLY and CDR2 FYNNEI. The DNA of the CDR3 is TGTGCCAGCATTAGTACGCGGGCGGAGACAGATACGCAGTATTTT. Protein: CASISTRAETDTQYF.

Many counts were recorded for this clonotype. The chain recombines TRBV12-5 with TRBJ2-3, with 7 bases matching TRBD2. This CDR3 is built from 16 residues. V shed 0 bases and J 4 bases; nucleotides not matched to a gene: 7. From germline, CDR1 is LGHNT and CDR2 FRNRAP. The CDR3 is CASGLVRGGWADTQYF. DNA for the CDR3: TGTGCTAGTGGTTTGGTACGCGGGGGTTGGGCAGATACGCAGTATTTT.

The chain recombines TRBV20-1 with TRBJ2-5; D call uncertain. V lost 5 bases to trimming and J lost 0 bases, with 4 bases between them. The germline V gene has CDR1 DFQATT and CDR2 SNEGSKA (reference sequence). The CDR3 contains 11 residues. CDR3 in amino acids: CSAQHQETQYF. The CDR3 bases are TGCAGTGCTCAGCACCAAGAGACCCAGTACTTC.

The rearrangement links TRBV7-9 to TRBJ1-4; the match to TRBD1 covers 7 bases. V lost 1 base and J lost 10; bases outside the gene matches: 9. The CDR3 is 15 residues long. Per germline, CDR1 SEHNR and CDR2 FQNEAQ (reference sequence). The CDR3 protein is CASSLGSTPGGKLFF. CDR3 in DNA: TGTGCCAGCAGCTTAGGATCGACACCAGGGGGAAAACTGTTTTTT.

At least ten counts were recorded for this clonotype. The chain uses TRBV12-3 or TRBV12-4 and TRBJ2-3; 9 bases are a match to TRBD1. With 6 bases clipped from V and 4 bases from J, the junction kept 8 bases outside the gene matches. This CDR3 spans 15 amino acids. In DNA form, the CDR3 reads TGTGCCAGCAGAGGGCGGGACAGGGCTGCAGATACGCAGTATTTT. It translates to CASRGRDRAADTQYF.

This clonotype occurred a few times. This chain uses TRBV3-1 with TRBJ2-5; D is perhaps TRBD2 (6 bases). Germline CDR1 is LGHDT and CDR2 is YNNKEL (reference sequence). CDR3 length equals 12 residues. V shed 8 bases and J shed 5 bases, with 12 bases lying between them. The CDR3 bases are TGTGCCAGCGCACAGGCGGGGGAGACCCAGTACTTC. Its translation: CASAQAGETQYF.

This clonotype was found many times. The chain joins TRBV7-6 to TRBJ2-3; no clear D. CDR3 length: 14 amino acids. The germline V gene encodes CDR1 SGHVS and CDR2 FNYEAQ. The V end was cut by 2 bases, the J end by 2 bases, with 8 bases between. This CDR3 is CASSLRDFTDTQYF. The CDR3 nucleotides read TGTGCCAGCAGCTTAAGGGATTTCACAGATACGCAGTATTTT.

This clonotype appeared once. This chain links TRBV9 with TRBJ2-2; the match to TRBD1 covers 9 bases. Per the germline V gene, CDR1 is SGDLS and CDR2 is YYNGEE. The CDR3 has 14 amino acids. The V and J ends lost 6 bases and 4 bases, in that order; junction bases with no gene match: 4. The CDR3 DNA reads TGTGCCAGCACTCTGACAGGGGGCACCGGGGAGCTGTTTTTT. Its translation is CASTLTGGTGELFF.